The clone carrying this T cell receptor (beta chain) was seen only once. No antigen is known for it. The assay was immunoSEQ multiplex PCR, and TCRdb's table has in-frame clones only and misses some. The sample holds about 19,000 clones, around 80% seen once. This specimen belongs to a study of CD4 T cells in relation to SARS-CoV-2 and coronaviruses. Whole-study results and caveats: In roughly 65% of donors, memory CD4+ clonotypes crossrecognized SARS-CoV-2 and at least one common cold coronavirus spike.

CDR3 length equals 16 residues. After removal of 6 bases from V and 2 bases from J, the junction contained 13 bases not matched to a gene. From germline, CDR1 is MNHEY and CDR2 SVGEGT. Before the COVID-19 pandemic, during about 2010-2019, CD4+ T cells were taken from unexposed donors. Isolation of CD4+ T cells took place after approximately 11 days in culture. Testing used SARS-CoV-2 S/N and four cold-coronavirus spikes on unexposed-donor CD4+ T cells, cells permitting. On days 3 and 7, cultures got half fresh IL-2 medium. The sequence was obtained from a human donor in good health. The material sequenced was CD4+ T cells from PBMCs, cultured in vitro. V is TRBV6-2 or TRBV6-3 and J is TRBJ2-7, with 7 positions matching TRBD2. In DNA form, the CDR3 reads TGTGCCAGCAGCCGACACTTAGGGACTACAACCTACGAGCAGTACTTC. Its translation: CASSRHLGTTTYEQYF.